The 26 T cell receptor beta chains below all came from one sample that was sequenced in a study of blood T cells in healthy people across ages. A second PCR of about 7 to 12 cycles used a sample-barcoded 5' primer and a J-beta primer mix. MiXCR, run by TCRdb on the 5' RACE reads, gives a single entry per CDR3 protein. The table lists some 920,000 distinct CDR3 sequences, roughly 51% of them singletons. Sample: blood. The receptors stem from a woman in her fifties or sixties in good health.

This rearrangement joins TRBV6-6 to TRBJ1-1; 7 bases match TRBD1. The J segment lost 3 bases and the V segment lost 6 bases, leaving 7 bases of the junction unmatched. The CDR3 is made up of 14 amino acids. CDR1 is MNHNY, CDR2 SVGAGI, per germline (reference sequence). CDR3 protein: CASSLQGKDTEAFF. CDR3 bases: TGTGCCAGCAGCCTACAGGGGAAGGACACTGAAGCTTTCTTT.

This clonotype was seen a few times. The chain couples TRBV10-3 to TRBJ1-6; D might be TRBD1 (5 bases). Per the germline V gene, CDR1 is ENHRY and CDR2 is SYGVKD. This CDR3 region has 14 residues. V lost 6 bases, J lost 10 bases, and 16 bases lay in between. This CDR3 is CAIRTPGGGSPLHF. The DNA for the CDR3 is TGTGCCATCAGGACGCCCGGGGGTGGGTCACCCCTCCACTTT.

The J gene is TRBJ2-4, the V gene TRBV20-1; a weak D match, TRBD2 (5 bases). TRBJ2-7 explains the end of the DNA better; the J call may be wrong. This CDR3 is 15 amino acids long. CDR1 is DFQATT, CDR2 SNEGSKA, per germline (reference sequence). CDR3 sequence: CSARDIGESLDEQYF. Written as DNA, the CDR3 is TGCAGTGCTAGAGATATCGGGGAGAGCTTGGACGAGCAGTACTTC.

For the CDR3, the DNA is TGTGCCAGCAGTCGACAGGGCCCTGAAGCTTTCTTT. It yields the protein CASSRQGPEAFF. The chain uses TRBV12-3 or TRBV12-4 and TRBJ1-1; 7 bases line up with TRBD1. The CDR3 is 12 residues long. Trimming at V came to 5 bases and at J to 6 bases, leaving 3 bases not matched to a gene.

V usage is TRBV5-1 and J usage is TRBJ2-7; 9 nucleotides match TRBD2. The J call may be wrong; the DNA end is better matched by TRBJ2-5. Germline V gene data show CDR1 as SGHRS and CDR2 as YFSETQ. The CDR3 runs to 14 residues. CDR3 protein: CASRTIAGEETQYF. The CDR3 DNA reads as TGCGCCAGCAGAACCATAGCGGGAGAAGAGACCCAGTACTTC.

V is TRBV7-2 and J is TRBJ2-3, with 8 bases that match TRBD2. V lost 5 bases, J lost 0 bases, and 10 bases stayed unmatched. Germline CDR1 is SGHTA and CDR2 is FQGNSA. The CDR3 contains 17 residues. The CDR3 coding sequence is TGTGCCAGCAGCGGGGGGACAATAGCGGGAAGCACAGATACGCAGTATTTT. It is translated as CASSGGTIAGSTDTQYF.

The chain recombines TRBV2 with TRBJ1-2; D is uncertain. Per the germline V gene, CDR1 is SNHLY and CDR2 is FYNNEI. The CDR3 consists of 13 residues. Trimming pared 3 bases from V and 4 bases from J, leaving 9 bases between. The CDR3 DNA sequence: TGTGCCAGCAGTGAGGTGAAGCTCTATGGCTACACCTTC. Translated, it gives CASSEVKLYGYTF.

The chain has TRBV27 and TRBJ1-5; D possibly corresponds to TRBD1 (6 bases). The CDR3 consists of 13 residues. V lost 6 bases and J 4 bases, leaving 10 bases between the germline ends. Germline V gene sequence: CDR1 MNHEY, CDR2 SMNVEV (reference sequence). The CDR3 loop is CASSKTGNQPQHF. For the CDR3, the DNA is TGTGCCAGCAGCAAGACAGGAAATCAGCCCCAGCATTTT.

The CDR3 reads CASSKSPSGSYNEQFF. The DNA of the CDR3 is TGTGCCAGCTCTAAGTCCCCTAGCGGGAGCTACAATGAGCAGTTCTTC. V and J are TRBV18 and TRBJ2-1, with 10 bases aligning to TRBD2. The junction had 8 bases not matched to a gene; V was cut back by 6 bases and J by 3 bases. In germline, CDR1 is KGHSH, CDR2 LQKENI. The CDR3 has 16 residues. The full variable domain, rest sourced from reference TRBV18 and TRBJ2-1, is NAGVMQNPRHLVRRRGQEARLRCSPMKGHSHVYWYRQLPEEGLKFMVYLQKENIIDESGMPKERFSAEFPKEGPSILRIQQVVRGDSAAYFCASSKSPSGSYNEQFFGPGTRLTVL.

This chain joins TRBV11-2 and TRBJ1-1, with D possibly TRBD1 on 6 matching bases. V dropped 1 base and J dropped 6 bases, with 9 bases sitting between them. This CDR3 region has 13 residues. CDR1 is SGHAT and CDR2 is FQNNGV in the germline V gene. The CDR3 sequence: CASSLAGDAEAFF. In DNA, the CDR3 is TGTGCCAGCAGCTTAGCAGGGGACGCTGAAGCTTTCTTT.

The chain recombines TRBV20-1 with TRBJ1-2, with D possibly being TRBD1 (6 bases). The CDR3 spans 14 residues. The germline CDR1 and CDR2 sequences are DFQATT and SNEGSKA (reference sequence). Between the trimmed V and J ends, which lost 3 bases and 1 base, there was a span of 12 bases. The CDR3 protein is CSARAGVDNYGYTF. The CDR3 DNA reads as TGCAGTGCTAGGGCAGGGGTCGATAACTATGGCTACACCTTC.

CDR3 sequence (DNA): TGTGCCAGCAGGGGACAGTATAATTCACCCCTCCACTTT. Encoded protein: CASRGQYNSPLHF. The chain has TRBV6-5 and TRBJ1-6; TRBD1 matches at 7 bases. V trimming: 6 bases; J trimming: 4 bases; junction bases outside the gene matches: 0. The CDR3 runs to 13 residues. Per the germline V gene, CDR1 is MNHEY and CDR2 is SVGAGI.

V and J are TRBV20-1 and TRBJ2-7; possible D gene TRBD2, 6 bases. V was trimmed by 7 bases and J by 4 bases, leaving 14 bases between them. Per germline, CDR1 DFQATT and CDR2 SNEGSKA (reference sequence). The CDR3 sequence is 12 residues long. The CDR3 DNA reads TGCAGTGTACTCCTGACTAGTTACGAGCAGTACTTC. Its translation is CSVLLTSYEQYF.

V gene TRBV18 combines with J gene TRBJ1-1; D remains ambiguous. The germline V gene has CDR1 KGHSH and CDR2 LQKENI. This CDR3 is built from 13 residues. Deletions cut 3 bases from V and 3 bases from J, with 8 bases between. The CDR3 bases are TGTGCCAGCTCACCGATGGAATACACTGAAGCTTTCTTT. Amino acid sequence: CASSPMEYTEAFF.

CDR3 amino acids: CASSVVGQFGQYF. CDR3 DNA sequence: TGTGCCAGCAGCGTAGTTGGACAGTTCGGGCAGTACTTC. The chain combines TRBV7-9 with TRBJ2-7; a weak D match, TRBD1 (6 bases). The V gene's germline CDR1 is SEHNR and CDR2 FQNEAQ (reference sequence). The CDR3 sequence is 13 residues long. Trimming removed 5 bases at V and 9 bases at J, with 17 bases between.

The chain couples TRBV12-3 or TRBV12-4 to TRBJ1-2; possibly TRBD1 for D (6 bases). V lost 8 bases and J 5 bases, leaving 15 bases between the germline ends. The CDR3 has 13 residues. CDR3 DNA sequence: TGTGCCAGCTCTACCGGGGGGACATATGGCTACACCTTC. Residues: CASSTGGTYGYTF.

V is TRBV3-1 and J is TRBJ2-3; D gene uncertain. Germline V lookup: CDR1 LGHDT, CDR2 YNNKEL (reference sequence). The CDR3 runs to 15 residues. V was clipped by 0 bases and J by 1 base, with 8 bases between them. CDR3 DNA sequence: TGTGCCAGCAGCCAAGATCCGAAGGGCACAGATACGCAGTATTTT. This sequence encodes CASSQDPKGTDTQYF.

This rearrangement joins TRBV6-6 to TRBJ2-1; D unresolved. The J call may be faulty, since TRBJ2-7 better matches the DNA end. This CDR3 contains 16 residues. In germline, CDR1 is MNHNY, CDR2 SVGAGI (reference sequence). The CDR3 region is CASTPSTGSSYNEQYF. The CDR3 bases are TGTGCCAGCACTCCTAGTACGGGCAGCTCCTACAATGAGCAGTACTTC.

This clonotype has a handful of counts. This chain connects TRBV12-3 or TRBV12-4 to TRBJ1-4; 9 bases match TRBD1. The CDR3 totals 13 residues. Trimming at V came to 6 bases and at J to 8 bases, leaving 4 bases not matched to a gene. Here the CDR3 reads CASSSGTGEKLFF. The CDR3 region has the DNA TGTGCCAGCAGCTCCGGGACAGGGGAAAAACTGTTTTTT.

V and J are TRBV7-9 and TRBJ2-5; D is uncertain. CDR1 is SEHNR and CDR2 is FQNEAQ in the germline V gene (reference sequence). This CDR3 is 13 amino acids long. V dropped 8 bases and J dropped 2 bases, with 12 bases sitting between them. CDR3 in amino acids: CASGLRAQETQYF. CDR3 nucleotide sequence: TGTGCCAGCGGCCTCCGGGCACAAGAGACCCAGTACTTC.

This clonotype was seen a few times. The rearrangement uses TRBV7-2 and TRBJ1-2; TRBD1 might be the D (5 bases). The CDR3 consists of 12 residues. CDR1 SGHTA and CDR2 FQGNSA come from the germline V gene. V lost 2 bases and J lost 7, with 8 bases in between. This chain's CDR3 is CASSLTGLGYTF. The CDR3 coding sequence is TGTGCCAGCAGCTTAACGGGGCTTGGCTACACCTTC.

The J gene is TRBJ2-2, the V gene TRBV4-2; tentative D call: TRBD1 (6 bases). Germline values: CDR1 LGHNA, CDR2 YNFKEQ. The V end was cut by 6 bases, the J end by 4 bases, with 21 bases between. The CDR3 contains 17 residues. CDR3 sequence: CASSPSGIQGGTGELFF. CDR3 sequence (DNA): TGTGCCAGCAGTCCAAGTGGTATACAGGGTGGCACCGGGGAGCTGTTTTTT.

The chain couples TRBV6-5 to TRBJ2-6; no firm D call. Germline CDR1 MNHEY, CDR2 SVGAGI. The CDR3 sequence is 13 residues long. V was shortened by 2 bases and J by 7 bases, with 6 bases between the two germline ends. The CDR3 region is CASSYGPANVLTF. The DNA of the CDR3 is TGTGCCAGCAGTTACGGCCCAGCCAACGTCCTGACTTTC.

The DNA for the CDR3 is TGTGCCGGGACTAGCACGAACACCGGGGAGCTGTTTTTT. Amino acids: CAGTSTNTGELFF. The chain links TRBV2 to TRBJ2-2, with 9 bases fitting TRBD2. From germline, CDR1 is SNHLY and CDR2 FYNNEI. The junction had 1 base not matched to a gene; V was cut back by 11 bases and J by 0 bases. The CDR3 loop spans 13 amino acids.

At least ten counts were recorded for this clonotype. V usage is TRBV7-2 and J usage is TRBJ2-1, with a possible D match to TRBD2 (5 bases). CDR1 and CDR2 from the germline V gene are SGHTA and FQGNSA. The length of the CDR3 is 15 residues. V lost 2 bases and J 7 bases, leaving 15 bases between the germline ends. The CDR3 sequence is CASSLPHAGGNEQFF. DNA of the CDR3: TGTGCCAGCAGCTTACCCCACGCGGGTGGGAATGAGCAGTTCTTC.

The chain has TRBV5-1 and TRBJ1-1; the D is unclear. The CDR3 extends over 14 amino acids. V was clipped by 1 base and J by 0 bases, with 7 bases between them. Germline V lookup: CDR1 SGHRS, CDR2 YFSETQ. The CDR3 bases are TGCGCCAGCAGCTTGACAGAGCTGAACACTGAAGCTTTCTTT. Protein sequence: CASSLTELNTEAFF.